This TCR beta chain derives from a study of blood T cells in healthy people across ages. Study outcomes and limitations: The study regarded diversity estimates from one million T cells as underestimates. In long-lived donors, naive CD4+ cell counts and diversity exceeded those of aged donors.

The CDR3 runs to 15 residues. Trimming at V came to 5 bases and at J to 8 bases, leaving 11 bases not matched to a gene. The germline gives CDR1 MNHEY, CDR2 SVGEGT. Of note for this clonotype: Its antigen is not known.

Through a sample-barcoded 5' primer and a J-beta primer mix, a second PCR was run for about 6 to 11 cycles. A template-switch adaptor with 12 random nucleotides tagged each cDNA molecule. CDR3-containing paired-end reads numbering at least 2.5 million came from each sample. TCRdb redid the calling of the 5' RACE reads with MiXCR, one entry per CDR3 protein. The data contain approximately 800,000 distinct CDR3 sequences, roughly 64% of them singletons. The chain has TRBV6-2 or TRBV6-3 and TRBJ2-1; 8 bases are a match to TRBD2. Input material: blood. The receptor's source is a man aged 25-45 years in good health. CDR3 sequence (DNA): TGTGCCAGCAGTCGCGTACGAGCGGGAGTCGATGAGCAGTTCTTC. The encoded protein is CASSRVRAGVDEQFF.